The 9 T cell receptor beta chains below all came from one sample that was sequenced in a study of patients and donors after allogeneic stem cell transplantation. Each CDR3 protein is one row after TCRdb ran MiXCR on the RT-PCR reads. The table lists some 7,600 distinct CDR3 sequences, 9.5% to 13% of them singletons, with around half in the top ten. Sequencing was performed on blood, either unsorted or a sorted T cell fraction (not recorded which). The origin of the receptors is a human donor who was either an allogeneic HSCT recipient or a stem cell or donor lymphocyte infusion donor (not recorded which). It is not recorded whose cells these are; they may come from a transplant donor.

By share of the sample, this clonotype is medium-sized (0.01 to 0.1%). This rearrangement joins TRBV12-3 or TRBV12-4 to TRBJ1-4; no reliable D call. V lost 5 bases to trimming and J lost 4 bases, with 8 bases between them. The CDR3 consists of 13 residues. This chain's CDR3 is CASSRQLNEKLFF. The CDR3 DNA reads as TGTGCCAGCAGTAGGCAGCTTAATGAAAAACTGTTTTTT.

This clonotype was seen a few times. The chain uses TRBV6-1 and TRBJ1-1, with unresolved D. The CDR3 consists of 15 residues. CDR1 is MNHNS and CDR2 is SASEGT in the germline V gene. Deletions cut 1 base from V and 5 bases from J, with 14 bases between. The CDR3 here is CASSEGPQAWTEAFF. The CDR3 nucleotides read TGTGCCAGCAGTGAAGGCCCTCAGGCTTGGACTGAAGCTTTCTTT.

There are a few counts of this clonotype. The gene calls are TRBV29-1 and TRBJ2-3; D might be TRBD2 (6 bases). The CDR3 contains 13 residues. Trimming removed 6 bases from V and 6 bases from J, with 16 bases in between. Germline lookup yields CDR1 SQVTM and CDR2 ANQGSEA. The chain's CDR3 is CSVPRRGGDTQYF. CDR3 nucleotides: TGCAGCGTCCCCCGGAGGGGTGGGGATACGCAGTATTTT.

This clonotype has at least ten counts. The chain recombines TRBV12-3 or TRBV12-4 with TRBJ2-3; D not certain. Trimming stripped 7 bases from V and 2 bases from J, with 16 bases between. This CDR3 has 15 residues. The chain's CDR3 is CASTYYQRDTDTQYF. The DNA for the CDR3 is TGTGCCAGCACCTACTACCAGCGCGACACAGATACGCAGTATTTT.

In its sample, this clonotype was seen many times. The rearrangement uses TRBV6-5 and TRBJ1-1; D possibly corresponds to TRBD1 (6 bases). Per the germline V gene, CDR1 is MNHEY and CDR2 is SVGAGI. This CDR3 is 15 amino acids long. The V end was cut by 0 bases, the J end by 6 bases, with 14 bases between. CDR3 DNA: TGTGCCAGCAGTTACTCTTCACAGGGATTGGCTGAAGCTTTCTTT. It codes for CASSYSSQGLAEAFF.

This clonotype appeared many times. The rearrangement links TRBV5-1 to TRBJ1-5; tentatively, D is TRBD1 (5 bases). The CDR3 length is 15 residues. Trimming took off 5 bases at V and 6 bases at J, with 18 bases between the two ends. Germline assignment: CDR1 SGHRS and CDR2 YFSETQ. Here the CDR3 DNA reads TGCGCCAGCAGTGTGAACCCCGACAGAACTCAGCCCCAGCATTTT. Protein sequence: CASSVNPDRTQPQHF.

The genes are TRBV18 and TRBJ2-1; D call uncertain. Germline lookup yields CDR1 KGHSH and CDR2 LQKENI. There are 14 residues in the CDR3. Trimming pared 2 bases from V and 8 bases from J, leaving 13 bases between. The CDR3 sequence is CASSPEKAVDEQFF. The CDR3 region has the DNA TGTGCCAGCTCACCAGAAAAGGCTGTCGATGAGCAGTTCTTC.

The genes are TRBV20-1 and TRBJ2-7; 8 bases line up with TRBD2. Per germline, CDR1 DFQATT and CDR2 SNEGSKA (reference sequence). CDR3 length: 17 amino acids. The V segment lost 5 bases and the J segment 2 bases; nucleotides outside the gene matches: 17. The DNA of the CDR3 is TGCAGTGCTCCTGCTAGGGTTACTAGCGGCGGGCCCTACGAGCAGTACTTC. Protein product: CSAPARVTSGGPYEQYF.

This chain uses TRBV6-2 or TRBV6-3 with TRBJ2-7; 8 bases line up with TRBD2. CDR3 length: 15 residues. CDR1 is MNHEY and CDR2 is SVGEGT in the germline V gene. The junction had 10 bases not matched to a gene; V was cut back by 7 bases and J by 2 bases. CDR3 coding DNA: TGTGCCAGCATCCGGGGGGGGACAACTACCTACGAGCAGTACTTC. Its translation: CASIRGGTTTYEQYF.